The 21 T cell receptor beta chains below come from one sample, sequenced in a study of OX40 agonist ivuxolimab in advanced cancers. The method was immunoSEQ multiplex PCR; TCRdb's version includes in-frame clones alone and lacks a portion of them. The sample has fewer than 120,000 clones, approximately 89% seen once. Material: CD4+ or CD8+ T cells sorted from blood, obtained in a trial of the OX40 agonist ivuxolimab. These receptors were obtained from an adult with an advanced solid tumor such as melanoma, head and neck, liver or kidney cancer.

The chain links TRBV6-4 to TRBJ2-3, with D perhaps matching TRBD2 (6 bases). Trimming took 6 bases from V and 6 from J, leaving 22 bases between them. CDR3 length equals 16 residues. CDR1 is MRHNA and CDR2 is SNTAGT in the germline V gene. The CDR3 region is CASSGTYTELTDTQYF. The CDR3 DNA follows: TGTGCCAGCAGCGGGACTTATACTGAACTCACGGATACGCAGTATTTT.

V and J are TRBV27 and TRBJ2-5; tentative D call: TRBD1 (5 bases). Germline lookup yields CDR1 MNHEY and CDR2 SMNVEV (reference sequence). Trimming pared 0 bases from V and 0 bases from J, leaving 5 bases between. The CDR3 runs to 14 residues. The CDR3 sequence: CASSLSGDQETQYF. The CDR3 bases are TGTGCCAGCAGTTTATCAGGGGACCAAGAGACCCAGTACTTC.

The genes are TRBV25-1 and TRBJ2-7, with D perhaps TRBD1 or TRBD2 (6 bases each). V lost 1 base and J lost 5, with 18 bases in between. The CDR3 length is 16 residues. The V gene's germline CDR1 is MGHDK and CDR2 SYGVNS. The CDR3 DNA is TGTGCCAGCAGTGAATCGGGGGCCGCAGCCCATGACGAGCAGTACTTC. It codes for CASSESGAAAHDEQYF.

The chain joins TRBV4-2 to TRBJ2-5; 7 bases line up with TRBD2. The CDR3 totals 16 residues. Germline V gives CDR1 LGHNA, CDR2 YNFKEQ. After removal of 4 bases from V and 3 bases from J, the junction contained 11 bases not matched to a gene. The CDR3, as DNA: TGTGCCAGCAGCCCAAGCGGTGGCGGGGGAGAAGAGACCCAGTACTTC. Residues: CASSPSGGGGEETQYF.

In DNA, the CDR3 is TGTGCCAGCCTAGGCGGGGCAGGGCTGAACACTGAAGCTTTCTTT. This gives the protein CASLGGAGLNTEAFF. The rearrangement links TRBV28 to TRBJ1-1; a possible D gene is TRBD1 (5 bases). There are 15 residues in the CDR3. Germline V gene sequence: CDR1 MDHEN, CDR2 SYDVKM. V was trimmed by 8 bases and J by 0 bases, leaving 16 bases between them.

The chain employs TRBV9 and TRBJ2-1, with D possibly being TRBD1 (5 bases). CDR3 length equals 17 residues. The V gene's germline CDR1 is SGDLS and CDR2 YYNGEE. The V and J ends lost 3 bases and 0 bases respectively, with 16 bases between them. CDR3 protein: CASSADIDSFSYNEQFF. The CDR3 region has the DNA TGTGCCAGCAGCGCCGATATAGACAGTTTCTCCTACAATGAGCAGTTCTTC.

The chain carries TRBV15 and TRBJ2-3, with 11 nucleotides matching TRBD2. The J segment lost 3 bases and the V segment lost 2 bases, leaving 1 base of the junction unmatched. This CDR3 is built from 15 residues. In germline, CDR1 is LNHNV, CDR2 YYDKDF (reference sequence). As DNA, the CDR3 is TGTGCCACCAGCAGACTAGCGGGGGGAACAGATACGCAGTATTTT. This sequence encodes CATSRLAGGTDTQYF.

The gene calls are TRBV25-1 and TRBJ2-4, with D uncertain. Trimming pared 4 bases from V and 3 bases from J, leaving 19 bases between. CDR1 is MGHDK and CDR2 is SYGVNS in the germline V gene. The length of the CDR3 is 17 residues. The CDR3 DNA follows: TGTGCCAGCAGTGTAGGAATAGAGAGGTCTGGCAAAAACATTCAGTACTTC. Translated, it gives CASSVGIERSGKNIQYF.

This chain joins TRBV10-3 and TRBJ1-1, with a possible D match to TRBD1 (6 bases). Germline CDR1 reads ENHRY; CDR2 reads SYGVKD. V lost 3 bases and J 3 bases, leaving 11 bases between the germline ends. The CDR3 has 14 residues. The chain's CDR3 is CAISESGDYTEAFF. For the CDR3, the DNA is TGTGCCATCAGTGAATCAGGGGACTACACTGAAGCTTTCTTT.

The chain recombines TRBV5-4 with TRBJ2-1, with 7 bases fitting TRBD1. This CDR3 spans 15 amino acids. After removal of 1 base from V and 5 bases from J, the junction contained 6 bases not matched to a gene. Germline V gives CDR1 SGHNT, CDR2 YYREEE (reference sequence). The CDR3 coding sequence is TGTGCCAGCAGCTTGTCGGCAGGGGGTCACAATGAGCAGTTCTTC. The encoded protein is CASSLSAGGHNEQFF.

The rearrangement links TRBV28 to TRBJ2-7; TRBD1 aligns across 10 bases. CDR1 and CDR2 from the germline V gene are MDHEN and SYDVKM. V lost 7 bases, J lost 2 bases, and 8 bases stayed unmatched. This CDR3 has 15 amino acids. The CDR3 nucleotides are TGTGCCAGCACCGCGACCGGGACAGGGGCCTACGAGCAGTACTTC. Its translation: CASTATGTGAYEQYF.

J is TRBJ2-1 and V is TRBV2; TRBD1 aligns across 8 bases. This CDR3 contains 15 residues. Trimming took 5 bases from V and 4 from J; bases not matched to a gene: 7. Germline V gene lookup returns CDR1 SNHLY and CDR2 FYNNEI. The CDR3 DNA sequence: TGTGCCAGCAGTAACAGGGGGAAGTTTTACAATGAGCAGTTCTTC. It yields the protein CASSNRGKFYNEQFF.

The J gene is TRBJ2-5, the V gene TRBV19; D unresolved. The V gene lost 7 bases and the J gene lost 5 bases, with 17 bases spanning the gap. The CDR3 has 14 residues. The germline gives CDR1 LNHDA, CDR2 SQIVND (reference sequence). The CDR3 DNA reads TGTGCCAGTACCGCGGTGTGGGATTCGGAGACCCAGTACTTC. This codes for CASTAVWDSETQYF.

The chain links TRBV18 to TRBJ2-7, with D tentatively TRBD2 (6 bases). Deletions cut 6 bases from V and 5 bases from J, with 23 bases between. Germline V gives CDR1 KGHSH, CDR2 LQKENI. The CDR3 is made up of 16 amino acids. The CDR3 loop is CASSPQSGGELHEQYF. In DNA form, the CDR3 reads TGTGCCAGCTCCCCCCAAAGTGGAGGGGAACTCCACGAGCAGTACTTC.

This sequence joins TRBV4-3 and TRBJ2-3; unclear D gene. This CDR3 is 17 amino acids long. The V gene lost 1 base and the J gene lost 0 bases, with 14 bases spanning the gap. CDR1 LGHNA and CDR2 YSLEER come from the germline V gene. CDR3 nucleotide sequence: TGCGCCAGCAGCCAAGGGGCGGAGAGACCTAGCACAGATACGCAGTATTTT. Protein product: CASSQGAERPSTDTQYF.

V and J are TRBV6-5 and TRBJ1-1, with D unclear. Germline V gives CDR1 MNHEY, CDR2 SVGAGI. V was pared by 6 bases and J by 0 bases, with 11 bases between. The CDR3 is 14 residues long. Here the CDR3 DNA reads TGTGCCAGCAGAACAGACACCCTGAACACTGAAGCTTTCTTT. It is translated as CASRTDTLNTEAFF.

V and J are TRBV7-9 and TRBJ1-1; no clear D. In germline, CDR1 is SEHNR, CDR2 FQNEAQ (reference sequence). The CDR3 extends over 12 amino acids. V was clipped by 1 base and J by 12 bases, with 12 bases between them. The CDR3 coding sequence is TGTGCCAGCAGCTTAGAGAAATGGGAAACTTTCTTT. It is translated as CASSLEKWETFF. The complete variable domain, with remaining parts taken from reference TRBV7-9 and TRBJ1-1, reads DTGVSQNPRHKITKRGQNVTFRCDPISEHNRLYWYRQTLGQGPEFLTYFQNEAQLEKSRLLSDRFSAERPKGSFSTLEIQRTEQGDSAMYLCASSLEKWETFFGQGTRLTVV.

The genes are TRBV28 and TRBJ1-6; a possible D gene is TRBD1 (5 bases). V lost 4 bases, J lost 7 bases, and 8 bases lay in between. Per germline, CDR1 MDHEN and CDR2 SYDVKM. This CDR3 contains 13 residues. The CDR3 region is CASSWGSNSPLHF. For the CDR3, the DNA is TGTGCCAGCAGTTGGGGCTCAAATTCACCCCTCCACTTT.

The chain's CDR3 is CASSIGKGKVGKNYGYTF. CDR3 coding DNA: TGTGCCAGTAGTATAGGTAAAGGGAAAGTGGGAAAGAACTATGGCTACACCTTC. The rearrangement joins TRBV19 to TRBJ1-2, with D unresolved. Germline-derived CDR1 and CDR2 are LNHDA and SQIVND (reference sequence). The CDR3 sequence is 18 residues long. V was pared by 1 base and J by 2 bases, with 20 bases between.

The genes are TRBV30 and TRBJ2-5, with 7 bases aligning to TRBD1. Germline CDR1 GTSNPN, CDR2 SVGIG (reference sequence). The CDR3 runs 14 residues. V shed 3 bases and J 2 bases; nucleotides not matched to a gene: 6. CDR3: CAWSLGQEQETQYF. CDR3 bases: TGTGCCTGGAGCCTCGGACAGGAGCAAGAGACCCAGTACTTC.

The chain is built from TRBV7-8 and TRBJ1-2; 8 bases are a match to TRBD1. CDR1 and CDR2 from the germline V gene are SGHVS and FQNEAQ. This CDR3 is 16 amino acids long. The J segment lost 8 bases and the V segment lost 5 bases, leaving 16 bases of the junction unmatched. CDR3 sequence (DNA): TGTGCCAGCAGCGACGCTGTTGGACAGGGAGGAAAGGGCTACACCTTC. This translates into CASSDAVGQGGKGYTF.